This TCR beta chain was sequenced in a study of identical twins. Each CDR3 protein is one row after TCRdb ran MiXCR on the 5' RACE reads. This sample carries approximately 590,000 distinct CDR3 sequences, roughly 9.9% of them seen once, and the ten largest clones take under 3%. V dropped 5 bases and J dropped 1; count of bases not matched to a gene: 13. Germline lookup yields CDR1 SGHVS and CDR2 FQNEAQ. The CDR3 runs 19 residues. This clonotype was counted between two and nine times. The sample was also linked to a second study, of yellow fever vaccine responses in identical twins.

The sample consisted of PBMCs. The chain is built from TRBV7-8 and TRBJ2-5; 13 positions agree with TRBD2. This TCR came from a woman under 30 in good health. CDR3 DNA sequence: TGTGCCAGCAGCCTACGACTAGCGGGGGGTTTTAAATCCCAAGAGACCCAGTACTTC. It is translated as CASSLRLAGGFKSQETQYF.